The 23 T cell receptor beta chains presented below share a single source sample, sequenced in a study of regulatory T cells in long-lasting Graves disease. TCR beta libraries were built with iRepertoire HTBI primers and Arm-PCR of CDR3 regions. MiXCR, applied by TCRdb to the multiplex PCR reads, yields one record per CDR3 protein. Of around 400,000 distinct CDR3 sequences in the sample, 15% were seen once. Time point meaning: newly diagnosed GD, antithyroid drugs for less than 3 months. RNA extracted from PBMCs served as the sequencing template. These same data were also listed under a study on T cells in Graves' hyperthyroidism and ophthalmopathy.

The material was peripheral blood mononuclear cells (PBMCs), obtained at new diagnosis, from a patient treated with antithyroid drugs. The receptor source for this set is a woman aged 40 to 50 with Graves disease.

The rearrangement joins TRBV13 to TRBJ2-3, with D perhaps matching TRBD1 (6 bases). The CDR3 runs to 13 residues. Trimming left V 4 bases short and J 4 bases short, with 9 bases between. Germline lookup yields CDR1 PRHDT and CDR2 FYEKMQ (reference sequence). CDR3 sequence: CASSSRQADTQYF. CDR3 DNA: TGTGCCAGCAGCTCAAGACAGGCAGATACGCAGTATTTT.

This sequence joins TRBV19 and TRBJ1-6; tentative D call: TRBD1 (6 bases). The CDR3 spans 13 residues. V lost 7 bases, J lost 10 bases, and 14 bases lay in between. Germline CDR1 reads LNHDA; CDR2 reads SQIVND (reference sequence). CDR3 nucleotide sequence: TGTGCCAGTAACAACAGGGTTCGATCACCCCTCCACTTT. This codes for CASNNRVRSPLHF.

A word on this clonotype: This could be a read error, since a much larger clone is one nucleotide away. The rearrangement uses TRBV28 and TRBJ2-2; D remains ambiguous. The CDR3 totals 12 residues. In germline, CDR1 is MDHEN, CDR2 SYDVKM. V lost 1 base and J lost 8, with 5 bases in between. In nucleotides, the CDR3 is TGTGCCAGCAGTTTATTGGAGGGGGAGCTGTTTTTT. It encodes CASSLLEGELFF.

This clonotype came up many times. This rearrangement joins TRBV30 to TRBJ2-7; a weak D match, TRBD2 (7 bases). V lost 0 bases, J lost 7 bases, and 13 bases lay in between. The CDR3 loop spans 13 amino acids. Per germline, CDR1 GTSNPN and CDR2 SVGIG (reference sequence). The CDR3 region is CAWSVGGAGEQYF. CDR3 sequence (DNA): TGTGCCTGGAGTGTAGGGGGGGCCGGAGAGCAGTACTTC.

This clonotype was observed a few times. The CDR3 DNA is TGTGCCACCAGTGATCCCACAGGAAACTCCTACGAGCAGTACTTC. Amino acids: CATSDPTGNSYEQYF. The rearrangement links TRBV24-1 to TRBJ2-7, with TRBD1 as a possible D gene (5 bases). Trimming took 3 bases from V and 0 from J, leaving 11 bases between them. Germline lookup yields CDR1 KGHDR and CDR2 SFDVKD. The CDR3 runs to 15 residues.

This clonotype occurred a few times. The V call is TRBV19, the J call TRBJ1-5; D is perhaps TRBD1 (6 bases). The V gene lost 7 bases and the J gene lost 9 bases, with 22 bases spanning the gap. Germline lookup yields CDR1 LNHDA and CDR2 SQIVND (reference sequence). This CDR3 contains 15 residues. The CDR3 coding sequence is TGTGCCAGTAAGGGGGGTGAGCGATTGGGGCGGCCCCAGCATTTT. It specifies CASKGGERLGRPQHF.

This clonotype was seen ten or more times. The chain links TRBV7-9 to TRBJ2-3, with TRBD2 matching over 7 bases. V gave up 8 bases and J gave up 0 bases; unmatched junction bases: 11. Germline lookup yields CDR1 SEHNR and CDR2 FQNEAQ (reference sequence). The CDR3 is 16 residues long. The CDR3 bases are TGTGCCAGCTCCGCCCAGGCGGGAGCAAGCACAGATACGCAGTATTTT. Protein product: CASSAQAGASTDTQYF.

This clonotype was counted ten times or more. The chain couples TRBV12-3 or TRBV12-4 to TRBJ1-1; D not resolved. Trimming left V 4 bases short and J 2 bases short, with 11 bases between. This CDR3 is 14 amino acids long. The chain's CDR3 is CASSSRRGNTEAFF. In DNA form, the CDR3 reads TGTGCCAGCAGTTCTCGCCGTGGAAACACTGAAGCTTTCTTT.

Remarks on this clonotype: A read error may be the cause here, since a much bigger clone is one base away. The chain combines TRBV5-5 with TRBJ1-4; D unclear. Germline CDR1 and CDR2: SGHKS and YYEKEE (reference sequence). The CDR3 totals 15 residues. Here the CDR3 reads CAGSPGGTTNEKLFF. CDR3 sequence (DNA): TGTGCCGGCAGTCCGGGAGGAACAACTAATGAAAAACTGTTTTTT.

The sample holds many counts of this clonotype. J is TRBJ2-2 and V is TRBV12-3 or TRBV12-4; TRBD1 agrees at 8 bases. This CDR3 spans 18 amino acids. The V gene end was trimmed by 6 bases and the J gene end by 7 bases; junction bases not matched to a gene: 19. The CDR3 nucleotides are TGTGCCAGCAGAAGCAGCCTGACAGGGGAAATCGTGGGCGGGGAGCTGTTTTTT. Residues: CASRSSLTGEIVGGELFF.

This chain joins TRBV10-1 and TRBJ2-7; 7 bases fit TRBD1. J lost 1 base, V lost 5 bases, and 5 bases had no gene match. Germline V gives CDR1 WNHNN, CDR2 SYGVQD (reference sequence). The CDR3 sequence is 14 residues long. The CDR3 region has the DNA TGCGCCAGCAGTACAGGGGCCCCGTCCTACGAGCAGTACTTC. It encodes CASSTGAPSYEQYF.

This clonotype occurred many times. The chain recombines TRBV6-1 with TRBJ2-7; 7 bases match TRBD1. CDR1 is MNHNS, CDR2 SASEGT, per germline. The CDR3 extends over 15 amino acids. The ends lost 3 bases at V and 2 bases at J; junction bases unmatched: 7. CDR3 sequence (DNA): TGTGCCAGCAGTGACCACAGGGGATTCCCCTACGAGCAGTACTTC. Its translation is CASSDHRGFPYEQYF.

This clonotype was detected many times. J is TRBJ1-2 and V is TRBV19; D is unclear. The CDR3 loop spans 14 amino acids. Trimming pared 7 bases from V and 0 bases from J, leaving 12 bases between. Germline V gene data show CDR1 as LNHDA and CDR2 as SQIVND (reference sequence). The CDR3 sequence: CASMLAPPNYGYTF. In DNA, the CDR3 is TGTGCCAGTATGCTTGCCCCACCTAACTATGGCTACACCTTC.

Many counts were recorded for this clonotype. This rearrangement joins TRBV27 to TRBJ2-1, with 14 bases aligning to TRBD2. The CDR3 is 18 amino acids. Trimming cost V 4 bases and J 6 bases; bases outside gene matches: 11. Germline lookup yields CDR1 MNHEY and CDR2 SMNVEV (reference sequence). This CDR3 reads CASSSKPLGLAGGNEQFF. In nucleotides, the CDR3 is TGTGCCAGCAGTTCTAAACCCCTCGGACTAGCGGGAGGCAATGAGCAGTTCTTC.

Ten or more counts support this clonotype. The chain has TRBV20-1 and TRBJ2-7; D remains ambiguous. CDR3 length: 14 amino acids. With 0 bases removed from V and 0 bases from J, the gap between germline ends came to 9 bases. CDR1 is DFQATT, CDR2 SNEGSKA, per germline (reference sequence). CDR3 sequence (DNA): TGCAGTGCTAGAGAGCTAGGGCTCTCCTACGAGCAGTACTTC. As protein: CSARELGLSYEQYF.

This clonotype was seen repeatedly, ten times or more. The chain employs TRBV18 and TRBJ2-7; D uncertain. V was cut by 1 base and J by 6 bases, with 13 bases left in between. The CDR3 loop spans 14 amino acids. Germline V gives CDR1 KGHSH, CDR2 LQKENI. The CDR3 reads CASSPLVDYSEQYF. In DNA, the CDR3 is TGTGCCAGCTCACCACTAGTGGATTACAGCGAGCAGTACTTC.

This clonotype was detected ten times or more. J is TRBJ2-7 and V is TRBV5-8; 7 bases are shared with TRBD2. Trimming took 4 bases from V and 3 from J; bases not matched to a gene: 16. This CDR3 is 17 amino acids long. The germline V gene encodes CDR1 SGHTS and CDR2 YDEGEE. CDR3 protein: CASSLLISPSGGYEQYF. The CDR3 DNA reads as TGTGCCAGCAGCCTATTAATATCCCCTTCGGGAGGCTACGAGCAGTACTTC. Combining the CDR3 with reference TRBV5-8 and TRBJ2-7 gives the whole variable domain EAGVTQSPTHLIKTRGQQATLRCSPISGHTSVYWYQQALGLGLQFLLWYDEGEERNRGNFPPRFSGRQFPNYSSELNVNALELEDSALYLCASSLLISPSGGYEQYFGPGTRLTVT.

Many counts were recorded for this clonotype. This chain links TRBV28 with TRBJ2-3, with 11 bases fitting TRBD2. The J segment lost 6 bases and the V segment lost 3 bases, leaving 8 bases of the junction unmatched. CDR1 is MDHEN and CDR2 is SYDVKM in the germline V gene. The CDR3 consists of 16 residues. CDR3 sequence reads: CASSFLTSGMVDTQYF. In DNA form, the CDR3 reads TGTGCCAGCAGTTTCCTGACTAGCGGGATGGTGGATACGCAGTATTTT.

This clonotype has a handful of counts. The chain employs TRBV11-2 and TRBJ2-1; perhaps TRBD1 as D (6 bases). The germline CDR1 and CDR2 sequences are SGHAT and FQNNGV. V was shortened by 4 bases and J by 0 bases, with 10 bases between the two germline ends. This CDR3 has 15 amino acids. CDR3 coding DNA: TGTGCCAGCAGCTGGACAGCTGGCTCCTACAATGAGCAGTTCTTC. Translating it yields CASSWTAGSYNEQFF.

Many counts were recorded for this clonotype. This rearrangement joins TRBV20-1 to TRBJ1-5, with D perhaps matching TRBD1 (6 bases). V was clipped by 7 bases and J by 0 bases, with 13 bases between them. Germline V CDR1 and CDR2: DFQATT, SNEGSKA (reference sequence). The CDR3 has 14 residues. The CDR3 DNA follows: TGCAGTGTCCGGACAGCTTATAGCAATCAGCCCCAGCATTTT. As protein: CSVRTAYSNQPQHF.

V usage is TRBV12-3 or TRBV12-4 and J usage is TRBJ1-2, with D uncertain. This CDR3 is 13 amino acids long. V was clipped by 3 bases and J by 4 bases, with 9 bases between them. The CDR3 nucleotides read TGTGCCAGCAGTTTCCGCTTAAGCTATGGCTACACCTTC. It codes for CASSFRLSYGYTF.

The chain combines TRBV29-1 with TRBJ1-5, with D maybe TRBD1 (6 bases). Germline-derived CDR1 and CDR2 are SQVTM and ANQGSEA. Trimming cost V 7 bases and J 6 bases, with 16 bases left between them. The CDR3 covers 13 residues. The CDR3: CSATTGGFQPQHF. CDR3 DNA: TGCAGCGCCACGACAGGAGGATTTCAGCCCCAGCATTTT. Full variable domain (rest looked up from reference TRBV29-1 and TRBJ1-5): SAVISQKPSRDICQRGTSLTIQCQVDSQVTMMFWYRQQPGQSLTLIATANQGSEATYESGFVIDKFPISRPNLTFSTLTVSNMSPEDSSIYLCSATTGGFQPQHFGDGTRLSIL.

This clonotype has at least ten counts. The chain joins TRBV6-1 to TRBJ1-4; no clear D gene. The V gene lost 6 bases and the J gene lost 7 bases, with 15 bases spanning the gap. The CDR3 length is 14 residues. Looked up from germline, CDR1 is MNHNS and CDR2 is SASEGT. This CDR3 is CASRNWAGGEKLFF. In DNA, the CDR3 is TGTGCCAGCAGAAATTGGGCGGGAGGTGAAAAACTGTTTTTT.